This passage covers 3 T cell receptor beta chains from one sample sequenced in a study of cytomegalovirus exposure and HLA in healthy donors. The PCR used 60 Vbeta and 13 Jbeta primers. TCRdb keeps only in-frame clones here, not all; method: immunoSEQ multiplex PCR. The table has tens of thousands of clones, roughly 79% seen once; the top ten hold approximately 5.8%. The material sequenced was PBMCs. The receptors were sampled from a man between 50 and 59 years old in good health and CMV-seronegative.

The chain links TRBV7-2 to TRBJ2-2, with a weak D call TRBD1 (6 bases). V dropped 5 bases and J dropped 7 bases, with 11 bases sitting between them. CDR3 length: 13 amino acids. Germline V gives CDR1 SGHTA, CDR2 FQGNSA. The CDR3 loop is CASSPGTIGELFF. CDR3 bases: TGTGCCAGCAGCCCGGGGACAATCGGGGAGCTGTTTTTT.

This clone was found a few times. This chain links TRBV10-3 with TRBJ1-1; a possible D gene is TRBD1 (5 bases). Trimming pared 2 bases from V and 4 bases from J, leaving 8 bases between. Germline loops: CDR1 ENHRY, CDR2 SYGVKD. The CDR3 runs 13 residues. The CDR3 nucleotides read TGTGCCATCAGTGAGCAGGGTGCCACTGAAGCTTTCTTT. This gives the protein CAISEQGATEAFF.

The chain's CDR3 is CAIPRGESSGGYNEQFF. The DNA of the CDR3 is TGCGCCATCCCAAGGGGGGAATCTAGCGGGGGTTACAATGAGCAGTTCTTC. The V call is TRBV10-1, the J call TRBJ2-1, with 10 bases lining up with TRBD2. The V segment lost 10 bases and the J segment 4 bases; nucleotides outside the gene matches: 16. The CDR3 runs to 17 residues. Germline CDR1 WNHNN, CDR2 SYGVQD (reference sequence).